The clone carrying this T cell receptor beta chain was counted between two and nine times. Germline loops: CDR1 MNHEY, CDR2 SVGEGT. V lost 0 bases and J 5 bases, leaving 17 bases between the germline ends. The CDR3 length is 17 residues. The entry originates in a study of T cells after yellow fever vaccination. Each CDR3 protein gets one entry after TCRdb re-called the 5' RACE reads with MiXCR. This table holds some 200,000 distinct CDR3 sequences, roughly 11% found once. This material consisted of CD8+ T cells sorted from PBMCs, taken 15 days after the yellow fever booster vaccination. The sequence was collected from a young man who received the YFV17D yellow fever vaccine. J is TRBJ2-1 and V is TRBV6-2 or TRBV6-3; D may be TRBD1 (5 bases). CDR3 protein: CASSYSWDVWGHNEQFF. DNA for the CDR3: TGTGCCAGCAGTTACTCCTGGGATGTATGGGGCCACAATGAGCAGTTCTTC.